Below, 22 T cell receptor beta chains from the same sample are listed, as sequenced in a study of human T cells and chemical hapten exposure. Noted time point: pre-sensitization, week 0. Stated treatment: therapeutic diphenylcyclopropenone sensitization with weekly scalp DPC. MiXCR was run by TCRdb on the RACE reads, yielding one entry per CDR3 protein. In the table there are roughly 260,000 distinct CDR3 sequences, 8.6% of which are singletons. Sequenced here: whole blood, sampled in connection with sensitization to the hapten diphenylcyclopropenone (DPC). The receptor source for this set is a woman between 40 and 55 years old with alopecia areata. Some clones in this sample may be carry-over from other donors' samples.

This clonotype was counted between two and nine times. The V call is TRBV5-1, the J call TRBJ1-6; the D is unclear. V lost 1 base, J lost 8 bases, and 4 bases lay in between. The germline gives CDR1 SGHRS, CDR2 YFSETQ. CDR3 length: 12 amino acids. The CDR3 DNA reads TGCGCCAGCAGCTTGAGGGATTCACCCCTCCACTTT. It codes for CASSLRDSPLHF.

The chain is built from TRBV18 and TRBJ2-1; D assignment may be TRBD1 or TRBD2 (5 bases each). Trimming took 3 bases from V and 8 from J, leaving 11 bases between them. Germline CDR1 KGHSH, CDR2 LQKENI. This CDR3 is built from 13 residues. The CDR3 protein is CASSPGVRDEQFF. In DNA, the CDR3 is TGTGCCAGCTCACCGGGGGTTAGAGATGAGCAGTTCTTC.

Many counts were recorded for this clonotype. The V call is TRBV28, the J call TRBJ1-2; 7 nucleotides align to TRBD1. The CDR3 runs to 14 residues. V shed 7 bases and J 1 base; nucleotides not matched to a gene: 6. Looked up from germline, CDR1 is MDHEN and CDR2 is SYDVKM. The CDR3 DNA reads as TGTGCCAGCACAAGACAGGGCTATAACTATGGCTACACCTTC. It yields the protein CASTRQGYNYGYTF.

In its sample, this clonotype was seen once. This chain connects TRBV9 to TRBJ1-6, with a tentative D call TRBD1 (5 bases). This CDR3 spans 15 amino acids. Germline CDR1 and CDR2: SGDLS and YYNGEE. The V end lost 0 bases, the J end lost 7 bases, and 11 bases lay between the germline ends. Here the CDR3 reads CASSVEGMRNSPLHF. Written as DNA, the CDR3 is TGTGCCAGCAGCGTAGAGGGGATGCGGAATTCACCCCTCCACTTT.

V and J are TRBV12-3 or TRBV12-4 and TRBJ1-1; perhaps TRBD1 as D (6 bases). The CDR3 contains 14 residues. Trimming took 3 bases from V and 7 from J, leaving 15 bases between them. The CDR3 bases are TGTGCCAGCAGTTTGTCCAGGGGAACCCTTGAAGCTTTCTTT. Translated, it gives CASSLSRGTLEAFF.

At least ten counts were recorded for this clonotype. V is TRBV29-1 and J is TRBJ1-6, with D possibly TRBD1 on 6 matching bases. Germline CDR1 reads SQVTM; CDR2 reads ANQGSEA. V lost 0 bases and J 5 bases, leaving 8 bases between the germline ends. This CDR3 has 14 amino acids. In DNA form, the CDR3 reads TGCAGCGTTGAAGAGACAGGAGATAATTCACCCCTCCACTTT. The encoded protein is CSVEETGDNSPLHF.

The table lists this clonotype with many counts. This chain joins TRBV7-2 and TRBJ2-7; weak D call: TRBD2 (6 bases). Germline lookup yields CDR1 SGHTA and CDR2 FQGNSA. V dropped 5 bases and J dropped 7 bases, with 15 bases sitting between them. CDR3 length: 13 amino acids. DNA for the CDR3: TGTGCCAGCAGCAACGGCCAGGGAGGTGAGCAGTACTTC. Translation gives CASSNGQGGEQYF.

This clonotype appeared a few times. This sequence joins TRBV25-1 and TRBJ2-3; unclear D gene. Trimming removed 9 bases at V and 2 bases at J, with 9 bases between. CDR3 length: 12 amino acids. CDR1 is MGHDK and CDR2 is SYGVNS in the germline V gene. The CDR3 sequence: CASRAYTDTQYF. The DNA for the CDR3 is TGTGCCAGTCGGGCCTACACAGATACGCAGTATTTT.

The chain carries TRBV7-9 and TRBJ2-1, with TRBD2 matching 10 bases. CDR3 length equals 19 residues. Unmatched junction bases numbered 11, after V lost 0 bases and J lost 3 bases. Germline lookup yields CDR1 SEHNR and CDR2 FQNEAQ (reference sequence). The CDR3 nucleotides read TGTGCCAGCAGCTTAGCGAGTAGGCTAGCGGGAGAACACTACAATGAGCAGTTCTTC. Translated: CASSLASRLAGEHYNEQFF.

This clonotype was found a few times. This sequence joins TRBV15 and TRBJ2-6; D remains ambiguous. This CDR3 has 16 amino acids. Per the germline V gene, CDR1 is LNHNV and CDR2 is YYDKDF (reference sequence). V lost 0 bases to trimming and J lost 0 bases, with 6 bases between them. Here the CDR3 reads CATSRDRSSGANVLTF. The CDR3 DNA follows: TGTGCCACCAGCAGAGATCGGAGCTCTGGGGCCAACGTCCTGACTTTC.

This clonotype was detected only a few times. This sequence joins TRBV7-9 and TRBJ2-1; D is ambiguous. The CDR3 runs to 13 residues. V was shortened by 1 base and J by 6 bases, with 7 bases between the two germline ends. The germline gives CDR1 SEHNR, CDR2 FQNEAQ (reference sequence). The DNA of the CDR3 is TGTGCCAGCAGCTTAGGAACATTCAATGAGCAGTTCTTC. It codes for CASSLGTFNEQFF.

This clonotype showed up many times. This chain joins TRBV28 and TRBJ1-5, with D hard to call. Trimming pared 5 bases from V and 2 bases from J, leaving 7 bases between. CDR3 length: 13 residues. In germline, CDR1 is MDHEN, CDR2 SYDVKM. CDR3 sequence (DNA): TGTGCCAGCAGTCGGGGAGGCAATCAGCCCCAGCATTTT. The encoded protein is CASSRGGNQPQHF.

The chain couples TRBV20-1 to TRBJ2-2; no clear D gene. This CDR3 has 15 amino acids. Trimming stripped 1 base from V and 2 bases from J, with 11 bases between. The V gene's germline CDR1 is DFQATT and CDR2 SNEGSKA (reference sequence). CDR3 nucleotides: TGCAGTGCTAGAGCCGGGTCCGCAAACACCGGGGAGCTGTTTTTT. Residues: CSARAGSANTGELFF.

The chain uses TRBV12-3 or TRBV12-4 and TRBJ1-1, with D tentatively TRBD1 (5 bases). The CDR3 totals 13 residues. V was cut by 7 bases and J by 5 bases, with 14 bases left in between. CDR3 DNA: TGTGCCAGCATCCGGGACTCGGGGACTGAAGCTTTCTTT. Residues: CASIRDSGTEAFF.

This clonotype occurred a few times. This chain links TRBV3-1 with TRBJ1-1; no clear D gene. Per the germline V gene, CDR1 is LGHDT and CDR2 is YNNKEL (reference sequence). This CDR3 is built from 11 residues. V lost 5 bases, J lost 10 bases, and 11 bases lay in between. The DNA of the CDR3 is TGTGCCAGCAGCGATGTCCAAGGAGCTTTCTTT. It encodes CASSDVQGAFF.

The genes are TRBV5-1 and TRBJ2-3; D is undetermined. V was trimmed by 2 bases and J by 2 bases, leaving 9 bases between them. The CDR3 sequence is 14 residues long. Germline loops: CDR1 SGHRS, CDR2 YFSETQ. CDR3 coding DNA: TGCGCCAGCAGCTTCCAGCCTTCCACAGATACGCAGTATTTT. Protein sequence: CASSFQPSTDTQYF.

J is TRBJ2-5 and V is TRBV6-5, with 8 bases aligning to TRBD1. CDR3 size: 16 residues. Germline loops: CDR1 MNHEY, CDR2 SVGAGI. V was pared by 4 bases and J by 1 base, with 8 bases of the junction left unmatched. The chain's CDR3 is CASSWGTGRLQETQYF. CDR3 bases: TGTGCCAGCAGTTGGGGGACAGGAAGGCTCCAAGAGACCCAGTACTTC.

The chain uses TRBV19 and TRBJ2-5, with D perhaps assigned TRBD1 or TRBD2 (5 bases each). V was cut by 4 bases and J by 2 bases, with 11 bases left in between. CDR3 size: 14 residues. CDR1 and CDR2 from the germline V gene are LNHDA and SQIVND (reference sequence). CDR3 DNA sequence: TGTGCCAGTAGTAAGGGGAGCTGGCAAGAGACCCAGTACTTC. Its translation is CASSKGSWQETQYF.

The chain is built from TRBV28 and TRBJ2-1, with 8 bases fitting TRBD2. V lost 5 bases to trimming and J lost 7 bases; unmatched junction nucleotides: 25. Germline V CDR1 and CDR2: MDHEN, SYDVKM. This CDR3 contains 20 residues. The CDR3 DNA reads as TGTGCCAGCAGTCTAAGGATCCTTACCCTCGGACTAGCAAGGGCGAATGAGCAGTTCTTC. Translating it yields CASSLRILTLGLARANEQFF.

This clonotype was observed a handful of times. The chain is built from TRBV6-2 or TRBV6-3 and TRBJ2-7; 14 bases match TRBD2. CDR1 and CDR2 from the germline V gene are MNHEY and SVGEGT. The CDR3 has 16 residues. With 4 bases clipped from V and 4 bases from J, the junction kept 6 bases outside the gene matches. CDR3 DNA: TGTGCCAGCAGTTCTTTGGGACTAGCGGGAGCGTACGAGCAGTACTTC. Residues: CASSSLGLAGAYEQYF.

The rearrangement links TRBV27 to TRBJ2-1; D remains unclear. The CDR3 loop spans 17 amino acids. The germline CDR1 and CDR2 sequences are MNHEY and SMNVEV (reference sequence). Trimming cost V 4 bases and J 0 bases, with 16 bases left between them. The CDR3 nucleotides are TGTGCCAGCAGTTCCTATGTATCGGTGAGCTCCTACAATGAGCAGTTCTTC. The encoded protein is CASSSYVSVSSYNEQFF.

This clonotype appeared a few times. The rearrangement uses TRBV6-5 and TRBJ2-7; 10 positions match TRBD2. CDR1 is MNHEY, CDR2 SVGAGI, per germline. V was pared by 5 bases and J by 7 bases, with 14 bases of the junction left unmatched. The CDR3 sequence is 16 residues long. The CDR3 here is CASSPEGLAEHREQYF. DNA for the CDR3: TGTGCCAGCAGTCCAGAAGGACTAGCGGAGCATAGAGAGCAGTACTTC.